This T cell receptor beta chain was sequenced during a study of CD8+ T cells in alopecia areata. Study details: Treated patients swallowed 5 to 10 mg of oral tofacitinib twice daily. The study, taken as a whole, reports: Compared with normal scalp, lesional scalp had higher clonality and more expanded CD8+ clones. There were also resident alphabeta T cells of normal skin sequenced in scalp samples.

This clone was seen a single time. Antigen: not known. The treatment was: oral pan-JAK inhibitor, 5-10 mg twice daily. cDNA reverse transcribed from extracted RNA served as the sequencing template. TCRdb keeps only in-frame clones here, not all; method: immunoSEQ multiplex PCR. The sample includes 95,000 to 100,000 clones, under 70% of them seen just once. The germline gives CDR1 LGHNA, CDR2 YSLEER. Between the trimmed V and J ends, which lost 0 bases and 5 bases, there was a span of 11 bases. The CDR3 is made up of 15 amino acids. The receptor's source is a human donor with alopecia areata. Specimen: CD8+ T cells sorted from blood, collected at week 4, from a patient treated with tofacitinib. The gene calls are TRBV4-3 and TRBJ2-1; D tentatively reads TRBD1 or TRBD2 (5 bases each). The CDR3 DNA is TGCGCCAGCAGCCAAGAGGGGACGGTGAACAATGAGCAGTTCTTC. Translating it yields CASSQEGTVNNEQFF.